Presented here are 31 T cell receptor beta chains from one specimen sequenced in a study of T cells after yellow fever vaccination. Via MiXCR, TCRdb re-called the 5' RACE reads, giving one row per CDR3 protein. The sample carries 250,000 to 300,000 distinct CDR3 sequences, roughly 5.2% recorded once. Sequencing was performed on CD4+ T cells sorted from PBMCs, taken on the day of the yellow fever booster vaccination. The receptors originated from a man between 18 and 29 years old who received the YFV17D yellow fever vaccine.

In regard to this clonotype: At one end, the junction sequence differs from germline, possibly due to a read error. The chain recombines TRBV30 with TRBJ1-2, with no clear D. This CDR3 is built from 14 residues. Germline V gene sequence: CDR1 GTSNPN, CDR2 SVGIG (reference sequence). DNA of the CDR3: TGTGCCTGGATGCTTGTGTCTTCTAATTATGGCTACACCTTC. Translated, it gives CAWMLVSSNYGYTF.

A few counts support this clonotype. The chain uses TRBV12-3 or TRBV12-4 and TRBJ1-2; a weak D match, TRBD1 (5 bases). V shed 2 bases and J shed 8 bases, with 12 bases lying between them. The CDR3 extends over 13 amino acids. CDR3 region: CASSLIREGGYTF. The CDR3 nucleotides read TGTGCCAGCAGTTTAATCAGGGAAGGCGGCTACACCTTC.

This clonotype showed up just a few times. The chain links TRBV3-1 to TRBJ1-2, with 7 bases fitting TRBD1. Germline loops: CDR1 LGHDT, CDR2 YNNKEL (reference sequence). This CDR3 spans 13 amino acids. V was clipped by 0 bases and J by 8 bases; unmatched bases: 3. CDR3 DNA sequence: TGTGCCAGCAGCCAAGATCTACAGGGGGGCTACACCTTC. Its translation is CASSQDLQGGYTF.

There are many counts of this clonotype. This chain uses TRBV20-1 with TRBJ2-1; D unresolved. V was shortened by 0 bases and J by 12 bases, with 12 bases between the two germline ends. The CDR3 is 12 residues long. Germline CDR1 DFQATT, CDR2 SNEGSKA (reference sequence). The CDR3 coding sequence is TGCAGTGCTAGAGATACGGCTTCTGGGCAGTTCTTC. It yields the protein CSARDTASGQFF.

A few counts support this clonotype. The V call is TRBV29-1, the J call TRBJ2-5; D remains ambiguous. The CDR3 has 14 residues. The V end was cut by 6 bases, the J end by 5 bases, with 19 bases between. Germline CDR1 is SQVTM and CDR2 is ANQGSEA. CDR3 amino acids: CSVQVPPRGETQYF. CDR3 in DNA: TGCAGCGTCCAGGTCCCTCCCCGAGGCGAGACCCAGTACTTC.

The table lists this clonotype with a few counts. V gene TRBV19 combines with J gene TRBJ2-1; tentatively, D is TRBD1 (6 bases). The V end was cut by 3 bases, the J end by 8 bases, with 11 bases between. Germline-derived CDR1 and CDR2 are LNHDA and SQIVND (reference sequence). This CDR3 has 13 amino acids. This chain's CDR3 is CASSINRADEQFF. For the CDR3, the DNA is TGTGCCAGTAGTATCAACAGGGCCGATGAGCAGTTCTTC.

The chain recombines TRBV5-1 with TRBJ2-3, with TRBD1 matching 8 bases. The V segment lost 1 base and the J segment 0 bases; nucleotides outside the gene matches: 4. Germline loops: CDR1 SGHRS, CDR2 YFSETQ. This CDR3 has 16 residues. The DNA of the CDR3 is TGCGCCAGCAGCTTGTTCGGGACAGGCAGCACAGATACGCAGTATTTT. Residues: CASSLFGTGSTDTQYF.

This clonotype was counted between two and nine times. J is TRBJ1-1 and V is TRBV13, with D uncertain. The germline V and J ends were trimmed by 8 bases and 0 bases, with 13 bases remaining between them. Per the germline V gene, CDR1 is PRHDT and CDR2 is FYEKMQ (reference sequence). The CDR3 runs 14 residues. The chain's CDR3 is CASRKWTVNTEAFF. CDR3 bases: TGTGCCAGCCGAAAGTGGACTGTGAACACTGAAGCTTTCTTT.

Many counts were recorded for this clonotype. V gene TRBV29-1 combines with J gene TRBJ1-1; 9 positions match TRBD1. The germline V gene encodes CDR1 SQVTM and CDR2 ANQGSEA. The CDR3 length is 13 residues. V dropped 7 bases and J dropped 4; count of bases not matched to a gene: 7. CDR3 nucleotides: TGCAGCGGCGATCGACAGGGGGGCACTGAAGCTTTCTTT. Translated, it gives CSGDRQGGTEAFF.

The chain combines TRBV20-1 with TRBJ2-5; TRBD2 agrees at 11 bases. The CDR3 spans 15 residues. The ends lost 3 bases at V and 1 base at J; junction bases unmatched: 4. Germline V gene data show CDR1 as DFQATT and CDR2 as SNEGSKA (reference sequence). The CDR3 here is CSARASGGPQETQYF. As DNA, the CDR3 is TGCAGTGCTAGGGCTAGCGGGGGGCCCCAAGAGACCCAGTACTTC.

This clonotype turned up a few times. This chain uses TRBV5-4 with TRBJ2-7, with 10 nucleotides matching TRBD1. CDR1 and CDR2 (germline): SGHNT, YYREEE (reference sequence). The CDR3 spans 14 residues. The V gene end was trimmed by 1 base and the J gene end by 10 bases; junction bases not matched to a gene: 8. CDR3 nucleotide sequence: TGTGCCAGCAGCTTGTCCATGGGACAGGGGAAACAGTACTTC. It codes for CASSLSMGQGKQYF. The whole variable domain, filled in from reference TRBV5-4 and TRBJ2-7, reads ETGVTQSPTHLIKTRGQQVTLRCSSQSGHNTVSWYQQALGQGPQFIFQYYREEENGRGNFPPRFSGLQFPNYSSELNVNALELDDSALYLCASSLSMGQGKQYFGPGTRLTVT.

In this sample, this clonotype turned up a few times. This sequence joins TRBV20-1 and TRBJ2-3; TRBD1 might be the D (6 bases). Trimming cost V 5 bases and J 2 bases, with 14 bases left between them. Germline CDR1 reads DFQATT; CDR2 reads SNEGSKA (reference sequence). This CDR3 has 14 residues. The CDR3 DNA sequence: TGCAGTGCTGATCGGGACACCTACACAGATACGCAGTATTTT. Translated, it gives CSADRDTYTDTQYF.

The table lists this clonotype with a few counts. The rearrangement links TRBV3-2 to TRBJ2-7; TRBD1 reflects the table's D call only, with no check against the DNA. TRBV3-2 is labeled a pseudogene. The CDR3 extends over 15 amino acids. CDR3 amino acids: CASSQDGQKKDEQYV. The CDR3, as DNA: TGTGCCAGCAGCCAAGATGGACAGAAGAAAGACGAGCAGTACGTC.

V usage is TRBV9 and J usage is TRBJ1-2; D not resolved. Per the germline V gene, CDR1 is SGDLS and CDR2 is YYNGEE. CDR3 length: 15 amino acids. The V and J ends lost 3 bases and 2 bases respectively, with 14 bases between them. Here the CDR3 DNA reads TGTGCCAGCAGCGGGCAGTCAGACGTAAACTATGGCTACACCTTC. It encodes CASSGQSDVNYGYTF.

V is TRBV12-3 or TRBV12-4 and J is TRBJ1-6; 7 bases are a match to TRBD1. Trimming took 5 bases from V and 4 from J; bases not matched to a gene: 5. The CDR3 extends over 15 amino acids. Here the CDR3 DNA reads TGTGCCAGCAGTCTCCAGGGGGGGTATAATTCACCCCTCCACTTT. It codes for CASSLQGGYNSPLHF.

The genes are TRBV6-6 and TRBJ2-7; 9 bases agree with TRBD1. The V gene's germline CDR1 is MNHNY and CDR2 SVGAGI (reference sequence). V shed 4 bases, J shed 7 bases, and the junction held 8 bases outside the gene matches. The CDR3 spans 14 residues. CDR3 in amino acids: CASSWDRVQGEQYF. The CDR3 DNA reads as TGTGCCAGCAGTTGGGACAGGGTCCAAGGGGAGCAGTACTTC.

This clonotype was seen many times. This rearrangement joins TRBV10-3 to TRBJ2-7, with 7 positions matching TRBD2. Germline CDR1 is ENHRY and CDR2 is SYGVKD. The V segment lost 8 bases and the J segment 9 bases; nucleotides outside the gene matches: 13. CDR3 size: 13 residues. The CDR3 DNA reads as TGTGCCATCCGTGGCGGGGGACCTTTTGGGCAGTACGTC. This gives the protein CAIRGGGPFGQYV.

The J gene is TRBJ2-1, the V gene TRBV28; no reliable D call. Trimming cost V 5 bases and J 2 bases, with 10 bases left between them. The CDR3 runs to 14 residues. The V gene's germline CDR1 is MDHEN and CDR2 SYDVKM. Here the CDR3 reads CASSRGPPYNEQFF. The DNA of the CDR3 is TGTGCCAGCAGTCGTGGGCCCCCCTACAATGAGCAGTTCTTC.

The V call is TRBV10-3, the J call TRBJ2-7, with 8 bases fitting TRBD1. The V segment lost 10 bases and the J segment 3 bases; nucleotides outside the gene matches: 8. The germline gives CDR1 ENHRY, CDR2 SYGVKD. The CDR3 length is 13 residues. CDR3 protein: CASRTGSIYEQYF. The CDR3 bases are TGTGCCAGCCGGACAGGGAGTATCTACGAGCAGTACTTC.

The chain has TRBV6-1 and TRBJ1-5; the D is unclear. The CDR3 is 13 residues long. Germline V lookup: CDR1 MNHNS, CDR2 SASEGT. V shed 2 bases and J shed 7 bases, with 9 bases lying between them. CDR3 bases: TGTGCCAGCAGTGAAAGGGTCGGGCAGCCCCAGCATTTT. Residues: CASSERVGQPQHF.

This clonotype was counted many times. V and J are TRBV7-2 and TRBJ2-1; D gene ambiguous. The CDR3 has 11 amino acids. The germline gives CDR1 SGHTA, CDR2 FQGNSA. V was cut by 7 bases and J by 3 bases, with 4 bases left in between. CDR3 coding DNA: TGTGCCAGCACAAGCTACAATGAGCAGTTCTTC. It encodes CASTSYNEQFF.

This clonotype was counted ten times or more. The chain combines TRBV4-3 with TRBJ1-2; D ambiguous. The CDR3 extends over 13 amino acids. CDR1 and CDR2 (germline): LGHNA, YSLEER. The germline V and J ends were trimmed by 0 bases and 2 bases, with 4 bases remaining between them. This CDR3 reads CASSQDNNYGYTF. CDR3 sequence (DNA): TGCGCCAGCAGCCAAGATAACAACTATGGCTACACCTTC.

This clonotype occurred many times. The chain is built from TRBV15 and TRBJ1-5; D possibly corresponds to TRBD1 (5 bases). The V and J ends lost 5 bases and 2 bases respectively, with 13 bases between them. The germline CDR1 and CDR2 sequences are LNHNV and YYDKDF (reference sequence). The CDR3 is 15 amino acids. The CDR3, as DNA: TGTGCCACCAGCTGGGTCCAGGGAGGCAATCAGCCCCAGCATTTT. Residues: CATSWVQGGNQPQHF.

This clonotype was observed a few times. The chain combines TRBV7-9 with TRBJ2-3; 12 positions agree with TRBD2. The CDR3 is 16 residues long. V shed 4 bases, J shed 4 bases, and the junction held 6 bases outside the gene matches. Germline CDR1 SEHNR, CDR2 FQNEAQ (reference sequence). This CDR3 reads CASSSGLAGIADTQYF. The CDR3 nucleotides are TGTGCCAGCAGCTCCGGACTAGCGGGAATTGCAGATACGCAGTATTTT.

A few counts support this clonotype. The chain recombines TRBV19 with TRBJ1-5, with D uncertain. Trimming stripped 3 bases from V and 1 base from J, with 7 bases between. The CDR3 loop spans 14 amino acids. The germline CDR1 and CDR2 sequences are LNHDA and SQIVND (reference sequence). DNA of the CDR3: TGTGCCAGTAGTATGGTCGTCAGCAATCAGCCCCAGCATTTT. It specifies CASSMVVSNQPQHF.

This clonotype has only a few counts. The J gene is TRBJ2-5, the V gene TRBV4-2; the D gene is possibly TRBD2 (5 bases). Trimming removed 0 bases from V and 5 bases from J, with 10 bases in between. CDR3 length equals 14 residues. Germline V lookup: CDR1 LGHNA, CDR2 YNFKEQ. Here the CDR3 reads CASSQDHGVETQYF. For the CDR3, the DNA is TGTGCCAGCAGCCAAGATCACGGGGTGGAGACCCAGTACTTC.

This clonotype was detected many times. The rearrangement uses TRBV29-1 and TRBJ2-7; a weak D match, TRBD2 (6 bases). The CDR3 covers 13 residues. Trimming stripped 6 bases from V and 0 bases from J, with 12 bases between. The germline gives CDR1 SQVTM, CDR2 ANQGSEA. Here the CDR3 reads CSVGEEVSYEQYF. Here the CDR3 DNA reads TGCAGCGTAGGGGAGGAGGTCTCCTACGAGCAGTACTTC.

This clonotype was counted at least ten times. The chain has TRBV28 and TRBJ2-3; TRBD1 aligns across 7 bases. V lost 6 bases and J lost 3; bases outside the gene matches: 9. In germline, CDR1 is MDHEN, CDR2 SYDVKM. The CDR3 extends over 15 amino acids. Here the CDR3 DNA reads TGTGCCAGCAGCGAGATACAGGGGAAGACAGATACGCAGTATTTT. It encodes CASSEIQGKTDTQYF.

This clonotype occurred many times. The chain joins TRBV12-3 or TRBV12-4 to TRBJ1-6, with D perhaps TRBD1 (5 bases). Trimming stripped 3 bases from V and 9 bases from J, with 15 bases between. The CDR3 is 15 amino acids. CDR3 in amino acids: CASSFHGRAASPLHF. In DNA, the CDR3 is TGTGCCAGCAGTTTCCACGGCAGGGCCGCTTCACCCCTCCACTTT.

This clonotype occurred a few times. The chain carries TRBV20-1 and TRBJ1-1; no reliable D call. Trimming removed 1 base from V and 1 base from J, with 10 bases in between. CDR1 DFQATT and CDR2 SNEGSKA come from the germline V gene (reference sequence). CDR3 size: 14 residues. The CDR3 loop is CSARGGLGNTEAFF. DNA of the CDR3: TGCAGTGCTAGAGGCGGTTTAGGGAACACTGAAGCTTTCTTT.

This clonotype was found many times. The chain recombines TRBV2 with TRBJ1-1; no clear D gene. Trimming took off 6 bases at V and 1 base at J, with 3 bases between the two ends. This CDR3 contains 11 residues. Germline lookup yields CDR1 SNHLY and CDR2 FYNNEI. The chain's CDR3 is CASRENTEAFF. The CDR3 DNA is TGTGCCAGCAGGGAGAACACTGAAGCTTTCTTT.